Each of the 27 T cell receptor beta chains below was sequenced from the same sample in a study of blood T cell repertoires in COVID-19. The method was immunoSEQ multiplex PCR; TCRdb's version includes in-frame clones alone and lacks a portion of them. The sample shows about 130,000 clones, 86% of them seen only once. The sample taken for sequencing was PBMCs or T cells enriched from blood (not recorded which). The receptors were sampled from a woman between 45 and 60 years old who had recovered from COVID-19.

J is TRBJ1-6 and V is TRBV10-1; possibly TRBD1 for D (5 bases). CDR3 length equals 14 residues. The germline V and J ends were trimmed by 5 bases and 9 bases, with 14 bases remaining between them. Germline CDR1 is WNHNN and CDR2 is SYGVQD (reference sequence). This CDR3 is CASSSGTGGSPLHF. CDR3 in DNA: TGCGCCAGCAGTTCGGGGACCGGGGGTTCACCCCTCCACTTT.

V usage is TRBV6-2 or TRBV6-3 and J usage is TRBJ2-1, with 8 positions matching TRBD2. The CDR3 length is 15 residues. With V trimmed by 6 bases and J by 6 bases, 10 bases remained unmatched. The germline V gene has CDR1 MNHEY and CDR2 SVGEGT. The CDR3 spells CASRYSGGQSNEQFF. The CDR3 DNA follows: TGTGCCAGCAGGTACAGCGGGGGTCAAAGCAATGAGCAGTTCTTC.

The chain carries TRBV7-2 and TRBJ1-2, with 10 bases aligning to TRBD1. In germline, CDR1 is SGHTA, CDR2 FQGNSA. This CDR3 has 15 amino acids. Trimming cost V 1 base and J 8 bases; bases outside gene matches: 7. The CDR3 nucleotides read TGTGCCAGCAGCTTAGAGGGGACAGGGGCGGGAGGCTACACCTTC. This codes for CASSLEGTGAGGYTF.

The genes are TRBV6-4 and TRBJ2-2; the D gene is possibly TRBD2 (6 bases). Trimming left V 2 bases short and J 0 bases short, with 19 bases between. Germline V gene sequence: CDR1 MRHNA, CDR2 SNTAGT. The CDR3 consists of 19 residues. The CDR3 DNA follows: TGTGCCAGCAGTGACCCCGGGGTTAGCGGAGGAACGAACACCGGGGAGCTGTTTTTT. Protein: CASSDPGVSGGTNTGELFF.

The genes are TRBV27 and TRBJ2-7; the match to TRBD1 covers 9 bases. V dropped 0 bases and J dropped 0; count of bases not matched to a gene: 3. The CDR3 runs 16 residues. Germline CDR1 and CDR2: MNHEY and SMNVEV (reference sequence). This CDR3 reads CASSLSGTGFSYEQYF. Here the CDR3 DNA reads TGTGCCAGCAGTTTATCGGGGACAGGGTTCTCCTACGAGCAGTACTTC.

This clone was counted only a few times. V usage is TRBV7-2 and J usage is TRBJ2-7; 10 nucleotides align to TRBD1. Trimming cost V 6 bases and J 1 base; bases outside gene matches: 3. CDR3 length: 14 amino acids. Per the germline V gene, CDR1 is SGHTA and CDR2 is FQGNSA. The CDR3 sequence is CASSRDRGSYEQYF. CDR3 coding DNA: TGTGCCAGCAGTCGGGACAGGGGATCCTACGAGCAGTACTTC.

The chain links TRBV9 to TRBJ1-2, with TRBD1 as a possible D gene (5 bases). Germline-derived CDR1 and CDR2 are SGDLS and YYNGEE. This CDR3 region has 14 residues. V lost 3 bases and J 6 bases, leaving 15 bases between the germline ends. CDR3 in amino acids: CASSGGAVLHGYTF. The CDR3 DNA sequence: TGTGCCAGCAGCGGGGGCGCGGTTCTTCATGGCTACACCTTC. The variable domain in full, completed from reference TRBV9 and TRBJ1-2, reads DSGVTQTPKHLITATGQRVTLRCSPRSGDLSVYWYQQSLDQGLQFLIQYYNGEERAKGNILERFSAQQFPDLHSELNLSSLELGDSALYFCASSGGAVLHGYTFGSGTRLTVV.

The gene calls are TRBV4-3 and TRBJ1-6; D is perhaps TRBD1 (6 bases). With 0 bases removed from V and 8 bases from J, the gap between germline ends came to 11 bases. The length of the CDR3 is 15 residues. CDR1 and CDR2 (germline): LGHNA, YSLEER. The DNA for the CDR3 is TGCGCCAGCAGCCAAGATCAGGGGTGGGATTCACCCCTCCACTTT. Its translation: CASSQDQGWDSPLHF.

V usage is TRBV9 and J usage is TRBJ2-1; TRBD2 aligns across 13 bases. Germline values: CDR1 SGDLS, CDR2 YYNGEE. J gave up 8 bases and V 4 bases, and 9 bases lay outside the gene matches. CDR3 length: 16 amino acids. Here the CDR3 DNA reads TGTGCCAGCAGCACGGGACTAGCGGGGCGGTGGTATGAGCAGTTCTTC. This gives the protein CASSTGLAGRWYEQFF.

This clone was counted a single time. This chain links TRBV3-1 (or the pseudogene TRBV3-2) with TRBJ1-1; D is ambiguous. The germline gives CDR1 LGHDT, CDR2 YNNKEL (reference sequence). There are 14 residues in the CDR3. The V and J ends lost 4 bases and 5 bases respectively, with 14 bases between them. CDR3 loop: CASSREWRNTEAFF. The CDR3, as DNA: TGTGCCAGCAGCCGGGAATGGAGGAATACTGAAGCTTTCTTT.

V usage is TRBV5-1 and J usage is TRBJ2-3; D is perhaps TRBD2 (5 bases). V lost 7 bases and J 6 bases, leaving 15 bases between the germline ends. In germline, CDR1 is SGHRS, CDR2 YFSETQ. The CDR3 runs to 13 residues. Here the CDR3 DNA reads TGCGCCAGCGCCCCCCCCGGGGTGGATACGCAGTATTTT. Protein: CASAPPGVDTQYF.

CDR3 nucleotides: TGCGCCAGCAGCCAAGATTTTCGGGGAGATACGCAGTATTTT. This gives the protein CASSQDFRGDTQYF. This chain uses TRBV4-3 with TRBJ2-3; tentative D call: TRBD2 (5 bases). Germline CDR1 LGHNA, CDR2 YSLEER. CDR3 length equals 14 residues. V was shortened by 0 bases and J by 5 bases, with 9 bases between the two germline ends.

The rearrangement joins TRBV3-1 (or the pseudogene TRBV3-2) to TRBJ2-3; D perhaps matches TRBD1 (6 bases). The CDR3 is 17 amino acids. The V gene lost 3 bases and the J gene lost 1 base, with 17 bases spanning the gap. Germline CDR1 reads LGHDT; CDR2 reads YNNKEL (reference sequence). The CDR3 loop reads CASSQRRTDPRTDTQYF. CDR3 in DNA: TGTGCCAGCAGCCAGAGGCGGACAGATCCACGCACAGATACGCAGTATTTT.

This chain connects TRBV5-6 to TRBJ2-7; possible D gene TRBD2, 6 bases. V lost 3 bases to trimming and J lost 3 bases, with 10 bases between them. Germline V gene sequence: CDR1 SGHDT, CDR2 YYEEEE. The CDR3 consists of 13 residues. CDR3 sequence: CASSSGTYYEQYF. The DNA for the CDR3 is TGTGCCAGCAGCTCCGGGACTTACTACGAGCAGTACTTC.

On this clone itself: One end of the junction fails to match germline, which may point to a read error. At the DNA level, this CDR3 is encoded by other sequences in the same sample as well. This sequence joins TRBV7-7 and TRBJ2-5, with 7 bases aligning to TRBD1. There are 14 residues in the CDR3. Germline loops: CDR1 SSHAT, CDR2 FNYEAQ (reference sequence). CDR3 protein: CASSLLGQQETQYF. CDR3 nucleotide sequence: TGTGCTAGCAGCTTGCTGGGACAGCAAGAGACCCAGTACTTC.

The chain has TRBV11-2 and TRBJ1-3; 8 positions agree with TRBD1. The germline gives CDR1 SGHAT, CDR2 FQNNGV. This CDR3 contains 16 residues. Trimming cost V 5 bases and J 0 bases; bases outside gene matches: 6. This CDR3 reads CASSPGQGRSGNTIYF. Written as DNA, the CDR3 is TGTGCCAGCAGCCCAGGACAGGGCCGCTCTGGAAACACCATATATTTT.

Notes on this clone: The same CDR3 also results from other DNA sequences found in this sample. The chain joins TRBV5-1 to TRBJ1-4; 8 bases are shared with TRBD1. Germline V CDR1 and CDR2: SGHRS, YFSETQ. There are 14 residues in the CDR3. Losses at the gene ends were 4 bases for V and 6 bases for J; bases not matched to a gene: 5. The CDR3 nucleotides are TGCGCCAGCAGCCTCAGGGGGCGCGATGAAAAACTGTTTTTT. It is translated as CASSLRGRDEKLFF. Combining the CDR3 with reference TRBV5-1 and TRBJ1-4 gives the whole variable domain KAGVTQTPRYLIKTRGQQVTLSCSPISGHRSVSWYQQTPGQGLQFLFEYFSETQRNKGNFPGRFSGRQFSNSRSEMNVSTLELGDSALYLCASSLRGRDEKLFFGSGTQLSVL.

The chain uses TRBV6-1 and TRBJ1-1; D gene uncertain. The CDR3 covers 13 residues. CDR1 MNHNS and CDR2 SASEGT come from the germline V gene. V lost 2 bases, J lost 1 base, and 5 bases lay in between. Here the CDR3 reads CASSERQNTEAFF. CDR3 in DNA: TGTGCCAGCAGTGAACGACAGAACACTGAAGCTTTCTTT.

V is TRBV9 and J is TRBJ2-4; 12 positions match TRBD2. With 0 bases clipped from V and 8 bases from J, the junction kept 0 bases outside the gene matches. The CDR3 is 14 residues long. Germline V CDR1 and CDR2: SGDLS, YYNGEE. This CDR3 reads CASSVGLAGDIQYF. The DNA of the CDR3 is TGTGCCAGCAGCGTAGGACTAGCGGGAGACATTCAGTACTTC.

CDR3 in DNA: TGTGCCAGCAGCCAAAATTCGGGGTCGAACACCGGGGAGCTGTTTTTT. It encodes CASSQNSGSNTGELFF. V is TRBV3-1 (or the pseudogene TRBV3-2) and J is TRBJ2-2; a possible D gene is TRBD2 (5 bases). The V end was cut by 2 bases, the J end by 0 bases, with 10 bases between. The CDR3 is 16 amino acids. The germline CDR1 and CDR2 sequences are LGHDT and YNNKEL (reference sequence).

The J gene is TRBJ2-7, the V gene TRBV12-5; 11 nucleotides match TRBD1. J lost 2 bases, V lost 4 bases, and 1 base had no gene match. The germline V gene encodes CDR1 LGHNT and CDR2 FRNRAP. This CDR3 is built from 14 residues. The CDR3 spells CASGWGQGAYEQYF. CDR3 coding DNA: TGTGCTAGTGGTTGGGGACAGGGGGCCTACGAGCAGTACTTC.

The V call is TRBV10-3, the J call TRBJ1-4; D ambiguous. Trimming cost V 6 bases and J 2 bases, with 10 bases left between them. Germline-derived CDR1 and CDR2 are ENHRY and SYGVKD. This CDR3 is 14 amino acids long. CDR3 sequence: CAIREDGTNEKLFF. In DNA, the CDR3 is TGTGCCATCAGAGAGGACGGGACTAATGAAAAACTGTTTTTT.

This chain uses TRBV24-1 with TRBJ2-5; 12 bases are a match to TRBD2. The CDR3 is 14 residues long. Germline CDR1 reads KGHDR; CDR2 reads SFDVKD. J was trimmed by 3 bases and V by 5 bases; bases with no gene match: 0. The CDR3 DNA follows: TGTGCCACCAGTGCTAGCGGGGGGGAAGAGACCCAGTACTTC. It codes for CATSASGGEETQYF.

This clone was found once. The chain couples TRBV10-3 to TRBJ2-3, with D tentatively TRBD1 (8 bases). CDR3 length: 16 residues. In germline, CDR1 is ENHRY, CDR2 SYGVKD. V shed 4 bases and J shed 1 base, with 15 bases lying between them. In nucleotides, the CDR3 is TGTGCCATCAGTGGTGGGAGGGGACAGGGCACAGATACGCAGTATTTT. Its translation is CAISGGRGQGTDTQYF.

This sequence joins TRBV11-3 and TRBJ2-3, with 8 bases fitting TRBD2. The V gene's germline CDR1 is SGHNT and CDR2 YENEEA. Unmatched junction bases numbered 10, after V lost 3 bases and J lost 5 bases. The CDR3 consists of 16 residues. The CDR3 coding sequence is TGTGCCAGCAGCTTCGGGGGTAGCGGGGTGAAAGATACGCAGTATTTT. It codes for CASSFGGSGVKDTQYF.

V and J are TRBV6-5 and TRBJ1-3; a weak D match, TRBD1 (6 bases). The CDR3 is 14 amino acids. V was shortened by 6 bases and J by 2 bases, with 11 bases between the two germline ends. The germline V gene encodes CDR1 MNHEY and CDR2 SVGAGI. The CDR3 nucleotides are TGTGCCAGCAGGAGAGGGGGACCTGGAAACACCATATATTTT. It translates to CASRRGGPGNTIYF.

CDR3 region: CASSPQPGQTYEQYF. The DNA for the CDR3 is TGCGCCAGCAGCCCCCAACCGGGACAGACCTACGAGCAGTACTTC. V and J are TRBV4-1 and TRBJ2-7; 7 positions match TRBD1. CDR1 is MGHRA, CDR2 YSYEKL, per germline. This CDR3 spans 15 amino acids. V gave up 4 bases and J gave up 2 bases; unmatched junction bases: 8.